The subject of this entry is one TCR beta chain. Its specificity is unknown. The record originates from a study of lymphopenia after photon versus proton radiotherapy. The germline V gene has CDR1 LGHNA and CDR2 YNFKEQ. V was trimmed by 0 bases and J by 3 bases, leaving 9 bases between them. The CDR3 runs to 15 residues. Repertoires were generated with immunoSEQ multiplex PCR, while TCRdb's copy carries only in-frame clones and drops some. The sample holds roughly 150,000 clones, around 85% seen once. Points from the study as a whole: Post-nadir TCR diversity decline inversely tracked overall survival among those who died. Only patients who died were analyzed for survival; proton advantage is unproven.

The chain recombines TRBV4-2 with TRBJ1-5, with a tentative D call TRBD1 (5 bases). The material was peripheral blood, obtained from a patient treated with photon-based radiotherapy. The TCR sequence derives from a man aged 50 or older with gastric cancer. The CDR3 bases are TGTGCCAGCAGCCAAGATAGGGGATTCAATCAGCCCCAGCATTTT. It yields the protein CASSQDRGFNQPQHF.